This T cell receptor beta chain was identified in a study of cytomegalovirus exposure and HLA in healthy donors (dated by TCRdb to the late 2010s). Study-level background: An earlier analysis of about 530 of the donors reported 276 Gb of sequence data and 95 million to 120 million unique TCR beta sequences obtained from about 179 million T cells. Approximately 300 gigabases of sequencing data and around 88 million unique TCR sequences made up an early release that covered several hundred HLA-typed donors. Of the 300 to 450 genotyped donors, 65% to 90% fell in the genetic ancestry cluster associated with self-reported Caucasian donors. The aim of the study was to test whether cataloging public T cell receptors could identify signatures of past pathogen exposure. The study profiled the T cell repertoires of 500 to 800 subjects by immunosequencing and related them to cytomegalovirus serostatus. In addition to the first cohort of 500 to 850 subjects, a separate validation cohort of around 110 different subjects was used. The study combined high-throughput TCR immunosequencing, statistical association of individual TCRs with disease status, and machine learning to predict cytomegalovirus infection status. To study patterns of TCR occurrence, a later analysis re-analyzed previously published TCR beta repertoires from under 750 donors and added high-resolution HLA genotyping. The later analysis used no new phenotypic data to find candidate immune exposures, relying instead on TCR beta sequences and their occurrence across donors. An earlier analysis of some 500 of the donors used high-throughput TCR beta sequencing to judge whether each TCR beta V gene segment behaved as functional or pseudogenic. Donor age, sex, ethnicity and CMV serostatus were compiled together with the repertoire data. A later genetic analysis took genome-wide SNP genotypes for about 65% of the roughly 670 donors and used that subset as a discovery cohort. Every discovery cohort repertoire had been produced on one sequencing platform. Class I and class II HLA loci were covered by the typing at four-digit resolution. Typing coverage differed by locus: A, B, C, DRB1 and DQB1 were typed in about 620-640 donors, DQA1 in about 510, DPA1 in some 600, and DPB1 in roughly 450. Roughly 5 DR-DQ haplotypes were handled as single units for association and clustering, since linkage in the cohort was strong. Among under 450 genotyped donors of the cohort, an average of approximately 240,000 unique TCR beta nucleotide sequences were sequenced per donor, roughly a sixth of them non-productive. What the research found in general, with its limitations: A further reported finding was that TCR beta sequences accurately predicted the HLA-A and HLA-B alleles for most subjects in the first cohort. Immune exposure information for the cohort was limited to CMV serostatus. V-gene and J-gene trimming of TCR beta chains was associated with a missense DCLRE1C variant in a later genetic analysis, and the association was replicated in an independent cohort. Presence/absence analyses assumed roughly uniform sequencing depth across donors, an assumption that may not hold. Because HLA typing was unavailable for some donors at each locus, only the typed subset was used in association tests. This cohort had only TCR beta chains sequenced, and the lack of alpha or paired-chain data limited which features could be detected. Most TCR sequences were seen in very few donors, while some public TCRs were found in many individuals. When HLA alleles, especially DR and DQ, strongly co-occurred, attributing TCR associations to individual alleles was difficult. Linkage disequilibrium might explain the correlated functional status among segregating V segments, but an unknown experimental factor could not be ruled out. A later analysis reported that several top co-occurrence clusters appeared linked to parvovirus B19, influenza, CMV and Epstein-Barr virus. A few of the identified cytomegalovirus-associated TCR beta chains were confirmed in vitro to be specific for cytomegalovirus antigens. The study listed 150 to 200 TCR beta chains as associated with cytomegalovirus. In a later genetic analysis, fewer N-insertions in productive TCRs were reported among donors in an Asian-associated ancestry cluster than the roughly 700-donor mean. In a later analysis, most CMV-associated TCR beta chains were found to appear HLA-restricted, with HLA associations seemingly driven largely by CMV exposure. A later analysis associated 16,951 TCR beta sequences with specific HLA alleles at a false discovery rate of 0.05. The earlier analysis of a few hundred of the donors excluded roughly 17 rarely observed V segments, including chromosome 9 orphons, because counts were too low. It was suggested by the authors that the approach could potentially be generalized to other disease states and immunological phenotypes. In both the original and validation cohorts, the classifier was reported to diagnose cytomegalovirus status with high specificity and sensitivity. An earlier analysis of approximately 590 of the donors showed that most TCR beta V segments appeared in productive rearrangements either about 90% or about 30% of the time, which broadly matched IMGT annotations. Some IMGT-functional V segments, including TRBV6-2 and TRBV6-3, could not be distinguished by the 87-base-pair reads and were therefore excluded. According to a later analysis, TCR association rates differed among HLA loci, with DRB1 alleles showing the most associated TCRs and HLA-C alleles showing the fewest. A group of highly shared sequence variants was considered likely to be a technical artifact of the sequencing pipeline. In a later analysis, HLA-associated TCR beta chains were found to be more clonally expanded and to have lower generation probabilities than equally common non-associated chains.

On this clone itself: The specificity of this receptor is unknown.

Looking up the germline V gene (reference sequence) yields CDR1 WNHNN and CDR2 SYGVQD. The CDR3 contains 15 residues, cysteine and phenylalanine counted. CDR3 DNA is the only sequence kept; it has 45 bases, read in frame from the first base. A distance of 21 bases separates the germline ends of V and J, which lose 5 bases and 7 bases respectively. The cohort was made up of 666 healthy bone marrow donors. At the time of sampling, every cohort member was nominally healthy, though immune exposures that went unrecorded were likely present. The donor was CMV seropositive and was included in the group of some 290 seropositive cohort members. A peripheral blood sample was collected from each donor, and TCR beta sequencing was performed on peripheral blood mononuclear cells. Genomic DNA extraction from the blood cell samples was performed with the Qiagen DNeasy Blood Extraction Kit. The library relied on the immunoSEQ multiplex PCR assay. For the multiplex PCR, a mixture combining 60 forward primers for TCR Vbeta segments and 13 reverse primers for TCR Jbeta segments was used. Amplification of the CDR3 region of rearranged TCR beta genes was performed with a multiplex PCR assay on genomic DNA. The amplified TCR beta libraries were sequenced on the Illumina HiSeq System as 87-base-pair reads. The study's processing was this. A later analysis tallied roughly 78 million unique TCR beta chains across the approximately 670 repertoires, and about 12 million of those chains were shared by two or more donors. A nearest-neighbor algorithm error-corrected the raw reads and collapsed the reads into unique sequences, merging closely related sequences to remove PCR and sequencing errors. CDR3 sequences were aligned to IMGT reference sequences to assign V, D and J gene segments. Each retained sequence needed at least a six-nucleotide match to both a V gene segment and a J gene segment. A rearrangement counted as productive if the CDR3 had no stop codons and remained in frame with V and J, and every other rearrangement counted as non-productive. CDR3 was defined by IMGT convention, running from the second conserved V-encoded cysteine to the conserved J-encoded phenylalanine. Sequences without an unambiguous match to a single V gene segment were excluded from the earlier analysis of about 630 of the donors. In an earlier analysis of roughly 600 of the donors, a V segment was called functional when productive rearrangements were above 56.7%, and segregating when the standard deviation between donors exceeded 5%. To diagnose cytomegalovirus status from the catalog of TCR beta chain sequences, a statistical classification framework was built. A later analysis assigned V and J genes by comparing TCR nucleotide sequences with IMGT/GENE-DB human TR gene sequences. A later analysis assigned CDR3 sequences and most-parsimonious VDJ recombination scenarios with the TCRdist pipeline. A later analysis defined each TCR beta chain by its CDR3 amino acid sequence plus V-gene family, and excluded reads lacking a unique V-gene family. As a way to deal with suspected cross-contamination and a sequencing artifact, a later analysis dropped 450 to 700 nucleotide sequences that were highly shared and had low generation probability. A later analysis calculated a clonal expansion index for each public chain from normalized within-repertoire ranks of inferred template counts. In a later analysis, generation probabilities were computed using a VDJ recombination model fitted to out-of-frame rearrangements, and the results were checked against IGoR. Hypergeometric tests were used in a later analysis to score TCR-TCR, TCR-HLA and TCR-CMV co-occurrence, with a repertoire-size bias correction applied to the TCR pairs. In a later analysis, false discovery rates were estimated by permuting HLA or CMV assignments 20 times. A later analysis grouped co-occurring TCRs with DBSCAN, adding TCRdist sequence similarity when clustering within HLA-allele-positive subsets. Repertoires with fewer than 30,000 or more than 120,000 public chains were left out of co-occurrence clustering, as were a few repertoires with anomalous nucleotide sharing. The table was pulled from immuneACCESS by TCRdb, which kept in-frame rearrangements only. Such tables lose some clones; where checked, under half of the loss comes from unresolved V genes, and the rest has no known cause. V, J and clone size derive from that table, while D and trimming were established from the DNA sequence. The sample's table lists a count of about 33,000 clones. Clones ranked in the top ten supply 3.5% to 5.5% of the sample.

This TCR was recovered from a woman between 40 and 55 years old in good health and CMV-seropositive. The sequencing input was PBMCs. The rearranged segments are TRBV10-1 and TRBJ2-7, with TRBD1 perhaps the D gene, on 8 matching bases. CDR3 reads: CASSPGQVSRGEQYF. The nucleotide sequence reads as follows: TGCGCCAGCAGTCCGGGACAGGTCTCGCGGGGGGAGCAGTACTTC.